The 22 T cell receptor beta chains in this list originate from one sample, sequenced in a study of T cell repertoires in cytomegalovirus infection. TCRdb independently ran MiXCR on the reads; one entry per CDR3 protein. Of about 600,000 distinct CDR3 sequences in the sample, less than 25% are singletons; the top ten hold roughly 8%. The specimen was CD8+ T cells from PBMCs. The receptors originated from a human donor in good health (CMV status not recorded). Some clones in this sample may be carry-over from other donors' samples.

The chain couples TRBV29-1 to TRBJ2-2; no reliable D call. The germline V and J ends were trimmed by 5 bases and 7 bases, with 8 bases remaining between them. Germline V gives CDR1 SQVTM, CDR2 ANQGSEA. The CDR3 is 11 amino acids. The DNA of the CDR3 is TGCAGCGTTCTTTTGTACGGGGAGCTGTTTTTT. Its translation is CSVLLYGELFF.

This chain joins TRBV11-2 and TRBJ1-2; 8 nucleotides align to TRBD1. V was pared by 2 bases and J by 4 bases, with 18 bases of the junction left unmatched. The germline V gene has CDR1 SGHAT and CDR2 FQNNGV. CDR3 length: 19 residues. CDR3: CASSLQIRQGRKVPYGYTF. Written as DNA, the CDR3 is TGTGCCAGCAGCTTACAGATCCGACAGGGGCGTAAGGTCCCCTATGGCTACACCTTC.

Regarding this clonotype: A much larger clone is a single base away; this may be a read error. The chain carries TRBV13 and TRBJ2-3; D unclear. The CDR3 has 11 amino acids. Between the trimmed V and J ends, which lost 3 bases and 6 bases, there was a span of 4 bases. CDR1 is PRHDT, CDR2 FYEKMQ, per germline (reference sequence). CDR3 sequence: CASSFMDTQYF. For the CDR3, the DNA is TGTGCCAGCAGCTTTATGGATACGCAGTATTTT.

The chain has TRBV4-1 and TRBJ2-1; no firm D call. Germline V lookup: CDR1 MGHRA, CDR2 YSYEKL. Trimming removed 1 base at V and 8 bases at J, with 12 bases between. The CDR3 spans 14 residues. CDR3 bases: TGCGCCAGCAGCCAAGTAGGGCGCGAGGATGAGCAGTTCTTC. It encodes CASSQVGREDEQFF.

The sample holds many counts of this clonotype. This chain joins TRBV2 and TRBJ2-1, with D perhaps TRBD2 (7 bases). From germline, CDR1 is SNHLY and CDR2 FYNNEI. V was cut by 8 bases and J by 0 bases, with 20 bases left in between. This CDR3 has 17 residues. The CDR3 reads CASHTGGTASSYNEQFF. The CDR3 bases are TGTGCCAGCCATACGGGGGGCACCGCAAGCTCCTACAATGAGCAGTTCTTC.

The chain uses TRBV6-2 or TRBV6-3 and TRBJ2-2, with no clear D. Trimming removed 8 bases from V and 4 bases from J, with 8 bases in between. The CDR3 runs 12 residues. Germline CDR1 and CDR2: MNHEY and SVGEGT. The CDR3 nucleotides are TGTGCCAGCGGGATAGTCACCGGGGAGCTGTTTTTT. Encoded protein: CASGIVTGELFF.

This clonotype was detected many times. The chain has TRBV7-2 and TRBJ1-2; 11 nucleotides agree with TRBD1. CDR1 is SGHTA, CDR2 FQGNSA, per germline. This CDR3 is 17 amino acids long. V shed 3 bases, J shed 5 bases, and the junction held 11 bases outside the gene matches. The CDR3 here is CASSFSGQGALGYGYTF. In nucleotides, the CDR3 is TGTGCCAGCAGCTTCAGCGGACAGGGGGCTTTGGGTTATGGCTACACCTTC. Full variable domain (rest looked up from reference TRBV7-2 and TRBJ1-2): GAGVSQSPSNKVTEKGKDVELRCDPISGHTALYWYRQSLGQGLEFLIYFQGNSAPDKSGLPSDRFSAERTGGSVSTLTIQRTQQEDSAVYLCASSFSGQGALGYGYTFGSGTRLTVV.

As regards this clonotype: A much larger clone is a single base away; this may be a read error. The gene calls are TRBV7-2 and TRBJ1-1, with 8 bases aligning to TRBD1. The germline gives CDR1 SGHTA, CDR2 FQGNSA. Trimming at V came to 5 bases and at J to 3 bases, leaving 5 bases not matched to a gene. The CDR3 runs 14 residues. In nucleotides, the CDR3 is TGTACCAGCAGCCATAGCAGGGGGCACACTGAAGCTTTCTTT. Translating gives CTSSHSRGHTEAFF.

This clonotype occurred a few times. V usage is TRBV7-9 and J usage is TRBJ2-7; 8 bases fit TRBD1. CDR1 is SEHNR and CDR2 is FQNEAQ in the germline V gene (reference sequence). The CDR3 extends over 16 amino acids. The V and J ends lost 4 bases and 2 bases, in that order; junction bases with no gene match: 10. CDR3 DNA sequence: TGTGCCAGCAGCTCCGTAACCGGGACAGGAACCTACGAGCAGTACGTC. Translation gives CASSSVTGTGTYEQYV.

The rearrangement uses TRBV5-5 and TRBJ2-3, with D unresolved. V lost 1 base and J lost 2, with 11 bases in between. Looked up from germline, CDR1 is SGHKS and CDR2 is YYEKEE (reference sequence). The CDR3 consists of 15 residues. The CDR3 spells CASSLKVSYTDTQYF. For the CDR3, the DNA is TGTGCCAGCAGCTTGAAAGTCAGTTACACAGATACGCAGTATTTT. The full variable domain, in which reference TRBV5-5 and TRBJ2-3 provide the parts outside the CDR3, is DAGVTQSPTHLIKTRGQQVTLRCSPISGHKSVSWYQQVLGQGPQFIFQYYEKEERGRGNFPDRFSARQFPNYSSELNVNALLLGDSALYLCASSLKVSYTDTQYFGPGTRLTVL.

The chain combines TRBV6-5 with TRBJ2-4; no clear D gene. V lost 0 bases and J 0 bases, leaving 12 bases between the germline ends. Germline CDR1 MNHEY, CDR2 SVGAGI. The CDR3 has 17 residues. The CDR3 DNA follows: TGTGCCAGCAGTTACTCGAGTACGATACTAGCCAAAAACATTCAGTACTTC. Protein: CASSYSSTILAKNIQYF.

This chain's CDR3 is CRVGQGAERAFF. CDR3 DNA sequence: TGCAGGGTTGGACAGGGGGCTGAGAGGGCTTTCTTT. V and J are TRBV20-1 and TRBJ1-1, with TRBD1 matching over 11 bases. Germline loops: CDR1 DFQATT, CDR2 SNEGSKA (reference sequence). The CDR3 is made up of 12 amino acids.

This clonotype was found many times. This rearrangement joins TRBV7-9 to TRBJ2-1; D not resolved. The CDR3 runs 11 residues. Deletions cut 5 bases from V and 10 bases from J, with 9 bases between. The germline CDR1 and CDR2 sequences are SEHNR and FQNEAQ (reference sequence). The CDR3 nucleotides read TGTGCCAGCAGCGCTGTGCCAGAGCAGTTCTTC. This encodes CASSAVPEQFF.

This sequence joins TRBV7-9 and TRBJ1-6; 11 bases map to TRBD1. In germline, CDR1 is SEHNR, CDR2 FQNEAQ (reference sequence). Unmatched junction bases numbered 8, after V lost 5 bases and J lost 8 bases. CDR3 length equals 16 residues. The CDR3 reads CASSTRDRGYHSPLHF. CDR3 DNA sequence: TGTGCCAGCAGCACCCGGGACAGGGGGTACCATTCACCCCTCCACTTT. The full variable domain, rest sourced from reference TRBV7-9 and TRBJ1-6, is DTGVSQNPRHKITKRGQNVTFRCDPISEHNRLYWYRQTLGQGPEFLTYFQNEAQLEKSRLLSDRFSAERPKGSFSTLEIQRTEQGDSAMYLCASSTRDRGYHSPLHFGNGTRLTVT.

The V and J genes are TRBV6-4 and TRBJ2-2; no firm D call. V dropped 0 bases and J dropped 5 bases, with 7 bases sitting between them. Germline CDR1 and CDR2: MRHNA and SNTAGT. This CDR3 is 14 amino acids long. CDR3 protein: CASSDSSETGELFF. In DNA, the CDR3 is TGTGCCAGCAGTGACTCGAGTGAAACCGGGGAGCTGTTTTTT.

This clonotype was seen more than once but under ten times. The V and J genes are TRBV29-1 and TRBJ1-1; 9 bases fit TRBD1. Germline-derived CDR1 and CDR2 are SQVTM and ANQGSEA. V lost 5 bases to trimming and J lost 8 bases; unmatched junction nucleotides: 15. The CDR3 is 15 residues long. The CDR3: CSVYVPGQGGWEAFF. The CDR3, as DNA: TGCAGCGTTTACGTTCCGGGACAGGGAGGGTGGGAAGCTTTCTTT.

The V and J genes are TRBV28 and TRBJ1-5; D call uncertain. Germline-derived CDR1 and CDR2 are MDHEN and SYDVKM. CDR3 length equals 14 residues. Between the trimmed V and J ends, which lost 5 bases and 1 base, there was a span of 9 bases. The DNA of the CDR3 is TGTGCCAGCAGTAGGGCGGGCAGCAATCAGCCCCAGCATTTT. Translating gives CASSRAGSNQPQHF.

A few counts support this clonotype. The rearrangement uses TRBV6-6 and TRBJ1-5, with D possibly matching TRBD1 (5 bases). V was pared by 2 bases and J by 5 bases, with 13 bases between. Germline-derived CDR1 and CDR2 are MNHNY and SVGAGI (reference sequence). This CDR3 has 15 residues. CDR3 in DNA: TGTGCCAGCAGTTACCTGGAGGGCAGGGATCAGCCCCAGCATTTT. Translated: CASSYLEGRDQPQHF.

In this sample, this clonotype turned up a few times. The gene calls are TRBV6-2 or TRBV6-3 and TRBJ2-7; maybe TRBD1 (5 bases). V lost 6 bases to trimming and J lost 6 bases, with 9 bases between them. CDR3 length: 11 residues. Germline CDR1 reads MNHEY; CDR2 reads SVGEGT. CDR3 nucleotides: TGTGCCAGCAGAAGGGGCGCCGAGCAGTACGTC. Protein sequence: CASRRGAEQYV.

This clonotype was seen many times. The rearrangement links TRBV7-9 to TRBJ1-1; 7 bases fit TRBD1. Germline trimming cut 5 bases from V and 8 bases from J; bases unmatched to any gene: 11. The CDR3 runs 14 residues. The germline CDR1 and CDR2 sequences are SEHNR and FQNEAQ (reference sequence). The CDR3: CASSPPEGAREAFF. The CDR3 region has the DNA TGTGCCAGCAGCCCGCCGGAGGGGGCGCGGGAAGCTTTCTTT. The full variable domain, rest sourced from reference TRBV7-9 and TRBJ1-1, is DTGVSQNPRHKITKRGQNVTFRCDPISEHNRLYWYRQTLGQGPEFLTYFQNEAQLEKSRLLSDRFSAERPKGSFSTLEIQRTEQGDSAMYLCASSPPEGAREAFFGQGTRLTVV.

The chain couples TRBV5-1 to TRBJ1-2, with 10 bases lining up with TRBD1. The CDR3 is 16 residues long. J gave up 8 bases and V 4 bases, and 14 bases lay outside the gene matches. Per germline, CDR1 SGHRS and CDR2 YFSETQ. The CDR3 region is CASSTSRQGAPGGYTF. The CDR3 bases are TGCGCCAGCAGCACTTCCAGACAGGGGGCGCCGGGGGGCTACACCTTC.

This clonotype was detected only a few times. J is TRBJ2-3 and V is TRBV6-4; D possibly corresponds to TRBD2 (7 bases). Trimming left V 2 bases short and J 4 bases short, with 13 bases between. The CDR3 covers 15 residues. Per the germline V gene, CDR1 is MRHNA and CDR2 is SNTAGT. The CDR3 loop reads CASSDGGGQADTQYF. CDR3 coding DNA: TGTGCCAGCAGTGACGGGGGGGGCCAGGCAGATACGCAGTATTTT.